The rows below give T cell receptor beta chains drawn from one sample of a study of human T cells and chemical hapten exposure. TCRdb ran MiXCR on the RACE reads and lists one entry per CDR3 protein. The sample carries around 110,000 distinct CDR3 sequences, about an eighth recorded once. Sequencing was performed on whole blood, taken in connection with sensitization to the hapten diphenylcyclopropenone (DPC). The receptor source for this set is a woman aged 50 to 65 with alopecia areata. Some clones in this sample may be carry-over from other donors' samples. CDR3s include the opening cysteine and the closing phenylalanine or tryptophan. The D gene is left open where the match is weak. A row's size may be missing; if present it is once, few, many or a size class.

clone_size j_call v_call d_call cdr3_aa cdr3_nt
many TRBJ2-7 TRBV27 . CASKSGGAHEQYF TGTGCCAGCAAGTCGGGGGGCGCCCACGAGCAGTACTTC
many TRBJ2-2 TRBV18 TRBD2 CASSPSSGAGELFF TGTGCCAGCTCACCCTCTAGCGGAGCCGGGGAGCTGTTTTTT
few TRBJ2-5 TRBV5-1 . CASSLAPLALQETQYF TGCGCCAGCAGCTTGGCCCCCCTAGCGCTCCAAGAGACCCAGTACTTC
. TRBJ1-2 TRBV7-9 TRBD1 CASSSTRTGGSLDYGYTF TGTGCCAGCAGCTCGACCCGGACAGGGGGCTCTTTGGACTATGGCTACACCTTC
. TRBJ1-5 TRBV6-6 . CASNAGDENQPQHF TGTGCCAGCAACGCAGGGGACGAGAATCAGCCCCAGCATTTT
many TRBJ2-7 TRBV6-1 . CASSTYYEQYF TGTGCCAGCAGCACCTACTACGAGCAGTACTTC
. TRBJ2-3 TRBV7-2 . CASSLRLGRDTQYF TGTGCCAGCAGCTTACGTCTAGGACGTGATACGCAGTATTTT
few TRBJ2-5 TRBV14 . CASSQPGQETQYF TGTGCCAGCAGCCAACCGGGGCAAGAGACCCAGTACTTC
. TRBJ1-5 TRBV6-5 . CASSYSGTTDQPQHF TGTGCCAGCAGTTACTCTGGGACAACGGATCAGCCCCAGCATTTT
few TRBJ1-5 TRBV28 . CASSPARGPQHF TGTGCCAGCAGTCCGGCCCGGGGGCCCCAGCATTTT
. TRBJ1-1 TRBV20-1 . CSARDYRYNTEAFF TGCAGTGCTAGAGATTACAGATACAACACTGAAGCTTTCTTT
many TRBJ2-5 TRBV10-3 . CAISESTLGTAQYF TGTGCCATCAGTGAGTCGACTCTTGGAACGGCCCAGTACTTC
. TRBJ2-7 TRBV11-2 . CASNLRGPGSYEQYF TGTGCCAGCAACCTACGAGGCCCGGGGAGCTACGAGCAGTACTTC
many TRBJ2-2 TRBV12-3/TRBV12-4 . CASSLRGFHPRTGELFF TGTGCCAGCAGTTTGAGGGGATTTCATCCGCGCACCGGGGAGCTGTTTTTT
few TRBJ2-1 TRBV4-3 . CASSQDMASENEQFF TGCGCCAGCAGCCAAGATATGGCGAGTGAAAATGAGCAGTTCTTC
many TRBJ2-7 TRBV20-1 . CSATPGVHEQYF TGCAGTGCTACCCCAGGGGTCCACGAGCAGTACTTC
many TRBJ1-1 TRBV12-3/TRBV12-4 . CASSRQLNTEAFF TGTGCCAGCAGTCGACAGCTAAACACTGAAGCTTTCTTT
. TRBJ1-1 TRBV28 . CASTDPELRAFF TGTGCCAGCACGGACCCGGAGTTACGGGCTTTCTTT
many TRBJ1-4 TRBV4-2 . CASSQDRNPRLELFF TGTGCCAGCAGCCAAGATCGGAACCCGCGGCTGGAACTGTTTTTT
. TRBJ1-2 TRBV5-1 TRBD1 CASSPTGVGNYGYTF TGCGCCAGCAGCCCGACAGGGGTAGGCAACTATGGCTACACCTTC
. TRBJ2-7 TRBV28 . CASNSEGPYEQYF TGTGCCAGCAACTCGGAGGGGCCCTACGAGCAGTACTTC
few TRBJ2-1 TRBV12-3/TRBV12-4 . CASGSSGSYNEQFF TGTGCCAGCGGTAGTAGCGGATCCTACAATGAGCAGTTCTTC
. TRBJ1-5 TRBV21-1 . CASSKVRRVPAWPQHF TGTGCCAGCAGCAAAGTCAGGAGGGTTCCAGCCTGGCCCCAGCATTTT
many TRBJ2-1 TRBV6-1 TRBD2 CASSEDSGPYNEQFF TGTGCCAGCAGTGAAGATAGCGGGCCCTACAATGAGCAGTTCTTC
. TRBJ2-2 TRBV11-2 . CASSFITANTGELFF TGTGCCAGCAGCTTTATTACGGCGAACACCGGGGAGCTGTTTTTT
few TRBJ1-1 TRBV5-6 . CASSSLDRMNTEAFF TGTGCCAGCAGCTCCCTGGACAGAATGAACACTGAAGCTTTCTTT
many TRBJ1-3 TRBV3-1 . CASSQGVSGNTIYF TGTGCCAGCAGCCAGGGCGTCTCTGGAAACACCATATATTTT
few TRBJ1-3 TRBV6-1 TRBD1 CASSQIGQGNSGNTIYF TGTGCCAGCAGTCAAATTGGACAGGGCAACTCTGGAAACACCATATATTTT
few TRBJ2-3 TRBV18 . CASSPQRDTDTQYF TGTGCCAGCTCACCACAGAGAGACACAGATACGCAGTATTTT
many TRBJ2-1 TRBV15 TRBD2 CATSRSSGSYNEQFF TGTGCCACCAGCAGGTCTAGCGGGAGTTACAATGAGCAGTTCTTC
few TRBJ1-1 TRBV7-9 . CASSDRGRRTEAFF TGTGCCAGCAGCGATAGAGGCAGGAGGACTGAAGCTTTCTTT
many TRBJ2-1 TRBV27 . CASSFEDTRYNEQFF TGTGCCAGCAGTTTCGAGGACACCCGATACAATGAGCAGTTCTTC
. TRBJ2-1 TRBV29-1 . CSVASGTYNEQFF TGCAGCGTTGCTTCAGGGACGTACAATGAGCAGTTCTTC
. TRBJ1-1 TRBV7-9 . CASSKAGTEAFF TGTGCCAGCAGCAAGGCAGGAACTGAAGCTTTCTTT
many TRBJ2-5 TRBV5-1 TRBD2 CASSLLAGGETQYF TGCGCCAGCAGCTTACTAGCGGGGGGCGAGACCCAGTACTTC
. TRBJ2-3 TRBV27 . CASSLGGAQYF TGTGCCAGCAGTCTGGGGGGCGCGCAGTATTTT
many TRBJ1-1 TRBV7-8 . CASSHLEGDTEAFF TGTGCCAGCAGCCACCTTGAGGGCGACACTGAAGCTTTCTTT
. TRBJ2-2 TRBV11-2 TRBD2 CASSLGGRTGELFF TGTGCCAGCAGCTTAGGCGGGAGAACCGGGGAGCTGTTTTTT
few TRBJ1-6 TRBV10-1 . CAGRGLLRQDSPLHF TGCGCCGGCAGGGGCTTGTTGAGGCAGGATTCACCCCTCCACTTT
. TRBJ2-2 TRBV5-1 TRBD2 CASSPGGTTGELFF TGCGCCAGCAGCCCGGGGGGTACCACCGGGGAGCTGTTTTTT
many TRBJ2-1 TRBV29-1 TRBD1 CSVEDHRGRYNEQFF TGCAGCGTTGAAGATCACAGGGGGCGGTACAATGAGCAGTTCTTC
many TRBJ1-2 TRBV5-4 . CASRGMGGREKYTF TGTGCCAGCAGGGGAATGGGTGGGAGAGAGAAGTACACCTTC
many TRBJ2-1 TRBV6-2/TRBV6-3 TRBD2 CASIVNSGRSSEQFF TGTGCCAGCATTGTTAATAGCGGGAGGTCTAGTGAGCAGTTCTTC
many TRBJ1-5 TRBV2 . CASSWEGPRQPQHF TGTGCCAGCTCCTGGGAGGGACCGCGTCAGCCCCAGCATTTT